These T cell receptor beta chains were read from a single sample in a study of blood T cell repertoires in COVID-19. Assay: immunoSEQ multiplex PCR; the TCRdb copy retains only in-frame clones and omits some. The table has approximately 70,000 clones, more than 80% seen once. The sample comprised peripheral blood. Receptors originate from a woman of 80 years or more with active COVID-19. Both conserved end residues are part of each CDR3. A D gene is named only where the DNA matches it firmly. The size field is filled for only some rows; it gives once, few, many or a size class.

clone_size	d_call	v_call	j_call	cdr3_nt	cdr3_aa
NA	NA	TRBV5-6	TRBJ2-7	TGTGCCAGCAGCGCTAATTACGAGCAGTACTTC	CASSANYEQYF
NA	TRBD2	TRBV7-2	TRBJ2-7	TGTGCCAGCAGCTCCACTAGCGGGGCCTACGAGCAGTACTTC	CASSSTSGAYEQYF
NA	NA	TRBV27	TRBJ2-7	TGTGCCAGCAGTTTATATTTTTTCCAGGGTCGAGACGAGCAGTACTTC	CASSLYFFQGRDEQYF
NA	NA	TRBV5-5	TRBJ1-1	TGTGCCAGCAGCTTTTCCCCGGGGAGGACTGAAGCTTTCTTT	CASSFSPGRTEAFF
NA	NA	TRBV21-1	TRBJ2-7	TGTGCCAGCAGCAAAGCCGGAGACAGGCAAACCCGGACCTACGAGCAGTACTTC	CASSKAGDRQTRTYEQYF
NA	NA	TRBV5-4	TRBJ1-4	TGTGCCAGCAGCTTGTCCGGACGGCCAGGGACTAATGAAAAACTGTTTTTT	CASSLSGRPGTNEKLFF
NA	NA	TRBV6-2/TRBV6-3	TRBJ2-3	TGTGCCAGCAGTTACGTCTCAGATACGCAGTATTTT	CASSYVSDTQYF
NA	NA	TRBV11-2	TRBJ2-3	TGTGCCAGCAGCCCGCGATTCACAGATACGCAGTATTTT	CASSPRFTDTQYF
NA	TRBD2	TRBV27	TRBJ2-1	TGTGCCAGCAGTCTGGTAGCGGGAGCGTCGAATGAGCAGTTCTTC	CASSLVAGASNEQFF
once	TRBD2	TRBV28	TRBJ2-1	TGTGCCAGCATCCCGGCTAGCGGGATGGGTCACGATGAGCAGTTCTTC	CASIPASGMGHDEQFF
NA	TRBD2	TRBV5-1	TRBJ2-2	TGCGCCAGCAGCGCCGGGGGAGCGGGGGCCGGGGAGCTGTTTTTT	CASSAGGAGAGELFF
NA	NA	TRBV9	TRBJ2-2	TGTGCCAGCAGCGGGTGGGTCGGGAGCCGCACCGGGGAGCTGTTTTTT	CASSGWVGSRTGELFF
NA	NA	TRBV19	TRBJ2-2	TGTGCCAGTACCGGGACTCCCAGAACCGGGGAGCTGTTTTTT	CASTGTPRTGELFF
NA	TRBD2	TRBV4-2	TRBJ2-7	TGTGCCAGCAGCCAAGACCGTGCCCGATCGTTGGGACTAGCGGAGTACGAGCAGTACTTC	CASSQDRARSLGLAEYEQYF
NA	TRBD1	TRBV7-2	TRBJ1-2	TGTGCCAGCAGCCCATTCCAGGGGGCCTATGGCTACACCTTC	CASSPFQGAYGYTF
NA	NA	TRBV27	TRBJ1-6	TGTGCCAGCAGTTTAGGAGGGAATAATTCACCCCTCCACTTT	CASSLGGNNSPLHF
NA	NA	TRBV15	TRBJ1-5	TGTGCCACCAGCAGAGATGGGTGGGCCAGCCCTTTTGATCAGCCCCAGCATTTT	CATSRDGWASPFDQPQHF
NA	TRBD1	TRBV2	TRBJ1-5	TGTGCCAGCAGGGGGACAGTTAGAGGCAATCAGCCCCAGCATTTT	CASRGTVRGNQPQHF
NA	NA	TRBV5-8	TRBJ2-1	TGTGCCAGCAGCTTGGGACACAGAAGCAATGAGCAGTTCTTC	CASSLGHRSNEQFF
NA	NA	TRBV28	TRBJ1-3	TGTGCCAGCAGTTATCGGGGAAACTCTGGAAACACCATATATTTT	CASSYRGNSGNTIYF